The 26 T cell receptor beta chains given below trace back to one sample, sequenced in a study of CD8 T cells in ankylosing spondylitis. TCRdb used MiXCR to reprocess the 5' RACE reads, holding one entry per CDR3 protein. Of approximately 140,000 distinct CDR3 sequences in the sample, more than 15% were seen once. Study results and limitations: Seemingly characteristic of ankylosing spondylitis blood was a TCR beta motif consisting of several highly homologous variants.

What these receptors recognize is not known. Sequencing was done on a sample of blood, either unsorted or a sorted T cell fraction (not recorded which). These receptors all come from a male donor with ankylosing spondylitis.

The V call is TRBV5-1, the J call TRBJ2-3; weak D call: TRBD1 (6 bases). Per germline, CDR1 SGHRS and CDR2 YFSETQ. The CDR3 has 12 residues. Between the trimmed V and J ends, which lost 5 bases and 3 bases, there was a span of 7 bases. The CDR3 coding sequence is TGCGCCAGCAGAGACAGGACAGATACGCAGTATTTT. Its protein product is CASRDRTDTQYF.

In its sample, this clonotype was seen a few times. The gene calls are TRBV27 and TRBJ2-7, with D perhaps TRBD1 (6 bases). Germline V gene lookup returns CDR1 MNHEY and CDR2 SMNVEV (reference sequence). The CDR3 length is 15 residues. The ends were cut back, 6 bases at V and 0 bases at J, with 15 bases in the middle. In DNA form, the CDR3 reads TGTGCCAGCAGCCCCTCGGGACACAGCTCCTACGAGCAGTACTTC. Its protein is CASSPSGHSSYEQYF.

In its sample, this clonotype was seen a few times. The V gene is TRBV5-1, the J gene TRBJ1-2; the D is unclear. The CDR3 is 14 residues long. CDR1 SGHRS and CDR2 YFSETQ come from the germline V gene. The V gene lost 0 bases and the J gene lost 0 bases, with 6 bases spanning the gap. The CDR3 reads CASSLVATNYGYTF. CDR3 nucleotide sequence: TGCGCCAGCAGCTTGGTGGCAACTAACTATGGCTACACCTTC.

In this sample, this clonotype turned up a few times. This chain joins TRBV20-1 and TRBJ2-7; D remains ambiguous. The CDR3 totals 15 residues. Looked up from germline, CDR1 is DFQATT and CDR2 is SNEGSKA (reference sequence). The V and J ends lost 0 bases and 3 bases respectively, with 15 bases between them. CDR3 amino acids: CSARDSTSKFYEQYF. The CDR3 bases are TGCAGTGCTAGAGATTCTACGTCAAAGTTCTACGAGCAGTACTTC.

This clonotype turned up a few times. The chain recombines TRBV27 with TRBJ1-5; weak D call: TRBD1 (5 bases). CDR1 MNHEY and CDR2 SMNVEV come from the germline V gene (reference sequence). The V and J ends lost 9 bases and 0 bases respectively, with 21 bases between them. The CDR3 is 17 residues long. The CDR3 DNA is TGTGCCAGAAGTACAGGTGGTGTCCCTGCTAGCAATCAGCCCCAGCATTTT. Residues: CARSTGGVPASNQPQHF.

This clonotype was picked up a small number of times. This chain joins TRBV4-3 and TRBJ2-1, with TRBD1 identical over 11 bases. This CDR3 is built from 12 residues. The trim removed 5 bases at V and 9 bases at J, leaving 0 bases unmatched. Germline assignment: CDR1 LGHNA and CDR2 YSLEER. The CDR3 DNA reads as TGCGCCAGCAGCGGGACAGGGGGTGAGCAGTTCTTC. The encoded protein is CASSGTGGEQFF.

The chain links TRBV15 to TRBJ2-5; the D call may be TRBD1 or TRBD2 (5 bases each). Germline loops: CDR1 LNHNV, CDR2 YYDKDF (reference sequence). Trimming removed 0 bases from V and 5 bases from J, with 13 bases in between. The CDR3 runs 15 residues. The CDR3 DNA is TGTGCCACCAGCAGAGAAAGAGGGGTTCGGGAGACCCAGTACTTC. It is translated as CATSRERGVRETQYF.

This clonotype turned up a few times. CDR3 protein: CASSPPGGNEQYF. Written as DNA, the CDR3 is TGTGCCAGCAGCCCGCCGGGGGGGAACGAGCAGTACTTC. The V and J genes are TRBV6-1 and TRBJ2-7, with 8 positions matching TRBD2. Germline values: CDR1 MNHNS, CDR2 SASEGT. After removal of 6 bases from V and 5 bases from J, the junction contained 6 bases not matched to a gene. The CDR3 contains 13 residues.

The V gene is TRBV7-9, the J gene TRBJ1-3; D remains unclear. Per the germline V gene, CDR1 is SEHNR and CDR2 is FQNEAQ (reference sequence). V was clipped by 1 base and J by 0 bases, with 4 bases between them. This CDR3 has 14 residues. As DNA, the CDR3 is TGTGCCAGCAGCTTAGTGGGCTCTGGAAACACCATATATTTT. This translates into CASSLVGSGNTIYF. The whole variable domain, remainder taken from reference TRBV7-9 and TRBJ1-3, is DTGVSQNPRHKITKRGQNVTFRCDPISEHNRLYWYRQTLGQGPEFLTYFQNEAQLEKSRLLSDRFSAERPKGSFSTLEIQRTEQGDSAMYLCASSLVGSGNTIYFGEGSWLTVV.

The rearrangement uses TRBV9 and TRBJ1-1; no definite D call. The CDR3 spans 13 residues. V was shortened by 0 bases and J by 0 bases, with 3 bases between the two germline ends. Germline V CDR1 and CDR2: SGDLS, YYNGEE. The CDR3: CASSVDMNTEAFF. CDR3 nucleotide sequence: TGTGCCAGCAGCGTAGATATGAACACTGAAGCTTTCTTT.

In this sample, this clonotype turned up a few times. The rearrangement links TRBV12-3 or TRBV12-4 to TRBJ1-5; D possibly corresponds to TRBD1 (5 bases). Trimming cost V 5 bases and J 2 bases, with 7 bases left between them. The CDR3 contains 13 residues. The CDR3 reads CASSGGGNQPQHF. CDR3 bases: TGTGCCAGCAGTGGGGGAGGCAATCAGCCCCAGCATTTT.

The rearrangement joins TRBV9 to TRBJ2-7, with a possible D match to TRBD2 (6 bases). Trimming stripped 3 bases from V and 3 bases from J, with 13 bases between. There are 14 residues in the CDR3. The germline V gene has CDR1 SGDLS and CDR2 YYNGEE. CDR3 loop: CASSAKRENYEQYF. The DNA of the CDR3 is TGTGCCAGCAGCGCAAAACGGGAGAACTACGAGCAGTACTTC.

This clonotype was observed a few times. V gene TRBV5-1 combines with J gene TRBJ2-3; 7 nucleotides align to TRBD1. The CDR3 is 15 residues long. Trimming cost V 2 bases and J 1 base; bases outside gene matches: 4. Germline CDR1 SGHRS, CDR2 YFSETQ. The CDR3 region is CASSFGTARTDTQYF. The CDR3 DNA follows: TGCGCCAGCAGCTTTGGGACAGCCCGCACAGATACGCAGTATTTT. Supplemented by reference TRBV5-1 and TRBJ2-3, the full variable domain reads KAGVTQTPRYLIKTRGQQVTLSCSPISGHRSVSWYQQTPGQGLQFLFEYFSETQRNKGNFPGRFSGRQFSNSRSEMNVSTLELGDSALYLCASSFGTARTDTQYFGPGTRLTVL.

The chain carries TRBV6-2 or TRBV6-3 and TRBJ2-3; D possibly matches TRBD1 or TRBD2 (5 bases each). V shed 5 bases and J shed 11 bases, with 14 bases lying between them. CDR3 size: 12 residues. Germline-derived CDR1 and CDR2 are MNHEY and SVGEGT. CDR3 bases: TGTGCCAGCAGTACCGGGGACCGGGGGCAGTATTTT. Translation: CASSTGDRGQYF.

The rearrangement links TRBV24-1 to TRBJ2-1; 8 bases line up with TRBD2. Germline trimming cut 11 bases from V and 0 bases from J; bases unmatched to any gene: 8. Germline V gene data show CDR1 as KGHDR and CDR2 as SFDVKD. The CDR3 is 15 amino acids. CDR3 sequence (DNA): TGTGCCATCGGAGGGAGCGGGAGCTCCTACAATGAGCAGTTCTTC. Translation: CAIGGSGSSYNEQFF.

This clonotype has only a few counts. The gene calls are TRBV2 and TRBJ1-2, with 7 bases aligning to TRBD1. With V trimmed by 3 bases and J by 0 bases, 4 bases remained unmatched. The CDR3 sequence is 15 residues long. The germline gives CDR1 SNHLY, CDR2 FYNNEI. The CDR3 is CASSEIQGANYGYTF. DNA of the CDR3: TGTGCCAGCAGTGAGATTCAGGGGGCTAACTATGGCTACACCTTC.

A few counts support this clonotype. This chain joins TRBV27 and TRBJ2-7, with 10 bases matching TRBD1. The V segment lost 3 bases and the J segment 3 bases; nucleotides outside the gene matches: 5. The CDR3 is 15 residues long. Per germline, CDR1 MNHEY and CDR2 SMNVEV (reference sequence). The CDR3 loop reads CASSFRGTGVYEQYF. CDR3 coding DNA: TGTGCCAGCAGTTTTAGGGGGACAGGGGTCTACGAGCAGTACTTC.

This clonotype was picked up a small number of times. This chain uses TRBV27 with TRBJ2-7, with unresolved D. Germline V gene lookup returns CDR1 MNHEY and CDR2 SMNVEV (reference sequence). Trimming shortened V by 4 bases and J by 3 bases, and 7 bases separated the two germline ends. CDR3 size: 12 residues. The CDR3 sequence: CASSSTRYEQYF. In DNA form, the CDR3 reads TGTGCCAGCAGTTCAACGCGCTACGAGCAGTACTTC.

The rearrangement joins TRBV5-1 to TRBJ2-7, with D possibly being TRBD1 (6 bases). Trimming left V 0 bases short and J 2 bases short, with 9 bases between. Germline V gives CDR1 SGHRS, CDR2 YFSETQ. The CDR3 runs 14 residues. Written as DNA, the CDR3 is TGCGCCAGCAGCTTGGGAAACAGGGCCTACGAGCAGTACTTC. Translation gives CASSLGNRAYEQYF.

The rearrangement uses TRBV28 and TRBJ1-5; 7 positions match TRBD1. Germline V gene sequence: CDR1 MDHEN, CDR2 SYDVKM. V trimming: 7 bases; J trimming: 6 bases; junction bases outside the gene matches: 18. This CDR3 spans 17 amino acids. CDR3 protein: CASIFGRGSYLFQPQHF. DNA for the CDR3: TGTGCCAGCATCTTCGGCAGGGGGTCTTATTTGTTTCAGCCCCAGCATTTT.

This sequence joins TRBV20-1 and TRBJ2-7; weak D call: TRBD1 (6 bases). This CDR3 has 13 amino acids. CDR1 is DFQATT, CDR2 SNEGSKA, per germline (reference sequence). V shed 7 bases and J shed 1 base, with 14 bases lying between them. CDR3 sequence reads: CSVQTGSSYEQYF. DNA for the CDR3: TGCAGTGTCCAGACAGGTTCGTCCTACGAGCAGTACTTC.

This clonotype came up many times. This rearrangement joins TRBV29-1 to TRBJ1-1, with a weak D call TRBD1 (5 bases). CDR1 and CDR2 (germline): SQVTM, ANQGSEA. The V gene lost 6 bases and the J gene lost 1 base, with 6 bases spanning the gap. The CDR3 loop spans 11 amino acids. The CDR3 coding sequence is TGCAGCGTAGGGGAGAACACTGAAGCTTTCTTT. This sequence encodes CSVGENTEAFF.

V usage is TRBV4-1 and J usage is TRBJ2-1, with D unresolved. From germline, CDR1 is MGHRA and CDR2 YSYEKL. This CDR3 is built from 13 residues. V was trimmed by 4 bases and J by 6 bases, leaving 10 bases between them. The CDR3: CASSPILSNEQFF. In nucleotides, the CDR3 is TGCGCCAGCAGCCCCATCCTAAGCAATGAGCAGTTCTTC.

V gene TRBV20-1 combines with J gene TRBJ2-2, with D perhaps being TRBD1 or TRBD2 (5 bases each). CDR3 length: 11 amino acids. Germline lookup yields CDR1 DFQATT and CDR2 SNEGSKA (reference sequence). Between the trimmed V and J ends, which lost 4 bases and 6 bases, there was a span of 6 bases. For the CDR3, the DNA is TGCAGTGCTATGGGACCCGGGGAGCTGTTTTTT. Translating it yields CSAMGPGELFF.

This sequence joins TRBV7-2 and TRBJ2-1, with TRBD2 identical over 10 bases. This CDR3 is built from 16 residues. V lost 6 bases and J lost 7; bases outside the gene matches: 12. From germline, CDR1 is SGHTA and CDR2 FQGNSA. CDR3 loop: CASSRNPGLASNEQFF. The CDR3 nucleotides read TGTGCCAGCAGTCGAAACCCGGGACTAGCGAGTAATGAGCAGTTCTTC.

The chain is built from TRBV7-9 and TRBJ2-6; D perhaps matches TRBD1 (6 bases). The CDR3 is 16 residues long. The germline gives CDR1 SEHNR, CDR2 FQNEAQ (reference sequence). Trimming pared 5 bases from V and 0 bases from J, leaving 11 bases between. CDR3 in amino acids: CASSADRHSGANVLTF. CDR3 nucleotides: TGTGCCAGCAGCGCCGACAGGCACTCTGGGGCCAACGTCCTGACTTTC. The complete variable domain, with remaining parts taken from reference TRBV7-9 and TRBJ2-6, reads DTGVSQNPRHKITKRGQNVTFRCDPISEHNRLYWYRQTLGQGPEFLTYFQNEAQLEKSRLLSDRFSAERPKGSFSTLEIQRTEQGDSAMYLCASSADRHSGANVLTFGAGSRLTVL.